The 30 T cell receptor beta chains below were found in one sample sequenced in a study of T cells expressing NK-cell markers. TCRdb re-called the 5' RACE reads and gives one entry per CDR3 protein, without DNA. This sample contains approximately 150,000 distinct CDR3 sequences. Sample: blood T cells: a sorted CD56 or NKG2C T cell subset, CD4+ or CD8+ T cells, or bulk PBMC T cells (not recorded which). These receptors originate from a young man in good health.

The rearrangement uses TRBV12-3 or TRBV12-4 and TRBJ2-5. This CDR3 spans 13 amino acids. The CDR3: CASRYSLGKTQYF.

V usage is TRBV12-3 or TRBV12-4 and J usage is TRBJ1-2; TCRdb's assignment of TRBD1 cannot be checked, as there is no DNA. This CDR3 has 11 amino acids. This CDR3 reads CASSLGGGYTF.

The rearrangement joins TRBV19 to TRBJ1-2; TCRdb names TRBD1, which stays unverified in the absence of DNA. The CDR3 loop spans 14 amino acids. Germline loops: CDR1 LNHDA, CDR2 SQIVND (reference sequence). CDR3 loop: CASSEKGPLYGYTF.

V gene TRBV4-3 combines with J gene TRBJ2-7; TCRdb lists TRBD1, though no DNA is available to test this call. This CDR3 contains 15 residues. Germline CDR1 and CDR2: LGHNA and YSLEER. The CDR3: CASSQSLGVEGEQYF.

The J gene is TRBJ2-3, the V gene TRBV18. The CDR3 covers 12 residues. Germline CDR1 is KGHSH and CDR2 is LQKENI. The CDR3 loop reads CASFGSTDTQYF.

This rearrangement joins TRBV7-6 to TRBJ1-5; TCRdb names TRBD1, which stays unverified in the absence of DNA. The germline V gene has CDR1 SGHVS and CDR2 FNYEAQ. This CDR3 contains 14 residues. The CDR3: CASSSRPEGQPQHF.

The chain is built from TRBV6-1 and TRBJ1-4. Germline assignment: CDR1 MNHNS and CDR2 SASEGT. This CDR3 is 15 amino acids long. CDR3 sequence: CASRPDGWTDEKLFF.

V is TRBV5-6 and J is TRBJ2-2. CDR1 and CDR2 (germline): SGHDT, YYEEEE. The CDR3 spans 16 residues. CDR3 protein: CASSLLAGTNTGELFF. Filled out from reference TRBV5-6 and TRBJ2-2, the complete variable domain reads DAGVTQSPTHLIKTRGQQVTLRCSPKSGHDTVSWYQQALGQGPQFIFQYYEEEERQRGNFPDRFSGHQFPNYSSELNVNALLLGDSALYLCASSLLAGTNTGELFFGEGSRLTVL.

CDR3 protein: CACYMGQGLNEQFF. The chain uses TRBV30 and TRBJ2-1; TCRdb outputs TRBD1, but without DNA this stays unchecked. CDR1 GTSNPN and CDR2 SVGIG come from the germline V gene (reference sequence). The CDR3 spans 14 residues.

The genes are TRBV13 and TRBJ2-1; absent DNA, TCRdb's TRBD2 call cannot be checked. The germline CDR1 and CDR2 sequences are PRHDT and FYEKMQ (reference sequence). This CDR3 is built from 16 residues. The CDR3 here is CASSSRASRARDEQFF.

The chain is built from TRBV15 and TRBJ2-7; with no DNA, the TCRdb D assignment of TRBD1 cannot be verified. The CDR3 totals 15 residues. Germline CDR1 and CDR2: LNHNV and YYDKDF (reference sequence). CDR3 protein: CATSTSGTGHYEQYF.

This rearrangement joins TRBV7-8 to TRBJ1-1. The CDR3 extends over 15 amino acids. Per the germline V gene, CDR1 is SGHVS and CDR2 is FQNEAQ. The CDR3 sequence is CASSASGGLNTEAFF.

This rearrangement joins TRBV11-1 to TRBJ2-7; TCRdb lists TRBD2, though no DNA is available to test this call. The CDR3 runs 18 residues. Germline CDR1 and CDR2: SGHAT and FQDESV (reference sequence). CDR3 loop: CASSAPGTSGGSSYEQYF.

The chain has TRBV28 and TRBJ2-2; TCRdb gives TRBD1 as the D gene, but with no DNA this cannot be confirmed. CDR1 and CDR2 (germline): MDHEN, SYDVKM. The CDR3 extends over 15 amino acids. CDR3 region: CASSPPDRITGELFF.

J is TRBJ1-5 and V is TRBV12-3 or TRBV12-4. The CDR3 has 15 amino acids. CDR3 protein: CASSLLAGRGQPQHF.

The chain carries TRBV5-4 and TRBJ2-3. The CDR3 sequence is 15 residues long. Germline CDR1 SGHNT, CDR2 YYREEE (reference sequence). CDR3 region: CASSLAGASTDTQYF.

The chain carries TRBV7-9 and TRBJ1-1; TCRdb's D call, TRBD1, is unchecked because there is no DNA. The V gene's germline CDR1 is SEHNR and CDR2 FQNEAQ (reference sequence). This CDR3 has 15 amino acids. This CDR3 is CASSSGGQPNTEAFF.

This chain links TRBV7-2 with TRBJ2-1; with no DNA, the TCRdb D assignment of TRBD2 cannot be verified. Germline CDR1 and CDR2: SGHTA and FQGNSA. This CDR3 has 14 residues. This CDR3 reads CASSERPSDNEQFF.

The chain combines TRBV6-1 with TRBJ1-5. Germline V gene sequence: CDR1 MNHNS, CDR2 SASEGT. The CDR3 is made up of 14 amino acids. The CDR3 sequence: CASTIRVGDQPQHF.

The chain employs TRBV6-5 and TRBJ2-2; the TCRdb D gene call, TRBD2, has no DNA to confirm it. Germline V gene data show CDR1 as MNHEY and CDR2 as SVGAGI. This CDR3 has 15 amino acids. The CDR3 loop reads CASSYSQEGTGELFF.

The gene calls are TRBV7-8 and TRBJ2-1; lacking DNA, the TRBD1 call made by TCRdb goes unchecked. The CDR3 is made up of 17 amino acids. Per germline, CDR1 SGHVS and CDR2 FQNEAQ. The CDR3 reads CASSPDPPGGASNEQFF. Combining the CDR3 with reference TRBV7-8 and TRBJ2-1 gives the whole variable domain GAGVSQSPRYKVAKRGQDVALRCDPISGHVSLFWYQQALGQGPEFLTYFQNEAQLDKSGLPSDRFFAERPEGSVSTLKIQRTQQEDSAVYLCASSPDPPGGASNEQFFGPGTRLTVL.

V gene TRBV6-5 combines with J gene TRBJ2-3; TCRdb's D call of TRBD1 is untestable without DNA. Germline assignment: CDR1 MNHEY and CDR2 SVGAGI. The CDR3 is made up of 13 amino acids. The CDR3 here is CASGGTGTDTQYF.

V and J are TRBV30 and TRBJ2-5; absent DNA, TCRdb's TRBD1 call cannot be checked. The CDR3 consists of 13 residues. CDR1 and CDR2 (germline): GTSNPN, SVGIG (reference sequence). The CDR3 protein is CAWMEGAGETQYF.

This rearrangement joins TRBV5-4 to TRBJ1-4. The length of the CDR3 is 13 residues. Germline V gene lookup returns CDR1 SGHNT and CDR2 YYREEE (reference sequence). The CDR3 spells CASSLGWNEKLFF.

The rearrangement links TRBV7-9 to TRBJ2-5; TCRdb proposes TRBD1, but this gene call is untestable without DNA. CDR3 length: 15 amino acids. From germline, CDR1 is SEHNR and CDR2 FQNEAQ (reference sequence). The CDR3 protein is CASSPRSAPWETQYF.

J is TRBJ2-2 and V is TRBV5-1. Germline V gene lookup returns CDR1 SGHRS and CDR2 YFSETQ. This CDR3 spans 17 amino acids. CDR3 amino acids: CASSLGRSFDIAGELFF.

The CDR3 sequence is CASRTGIGAGVGTEAFF. The V gene is TRBV5-1, the J gene TRBJ1-1; TCRdb names TRBD1, which stays unverified in the absence of DNA. Germline V gene lookup returns CDR1 SGHRS and CDR2 YFSETQ. This CDR3 is built from 17 residues.

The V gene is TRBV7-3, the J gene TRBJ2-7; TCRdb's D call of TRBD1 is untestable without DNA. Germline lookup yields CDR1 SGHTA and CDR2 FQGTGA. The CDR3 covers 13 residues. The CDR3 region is CASSLGGSNEQYF.

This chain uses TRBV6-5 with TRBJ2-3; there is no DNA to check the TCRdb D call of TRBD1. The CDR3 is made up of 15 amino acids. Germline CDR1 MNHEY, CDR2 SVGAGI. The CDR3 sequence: CASSYVRGGTDTQYF.

The CDR3 sequence: CASSQGLGRSYNEQFF. This chain uses TRBV14 with TRBJ2-1. This CDR3 spans 16 amino acids. The germline CDR1 and CDR2 sequences are SGHDN and FVKESK.